These T cell receptor beta chains were read from a single sample in a study of cytomegalovirus exposure and HLA in healthy donors. The repertoire was sequenced with immunoSEQ multiplex PCR; TCRdb's copy has only in-frame clones and lacks some. The sample includes 90,000 to 100,000 clones, 74% of them seen just once. What was sequenced was PBMCs. The source is a male donor in good health and CMV-seronegative. The CDR3 runs from the conserved cysteine through the conserved F or W. Each record gives: D gene, V gene, J gene, clone size, CDR3 DNA, CDR3 protein. D genes are given only for firm matches. Only part of the rows carry a size: once, few, many, or a class if the clone is expanded.

D gene: NA
V gene: TRBV28
J gene: TRBJ1-5
clone size: NA
CDR3 DNA: TGTGCCAGCCTGTCAGGGAATCAGCCCCAGCATTTT
CDR3 protein: CASLSGNQPQHF

D gene: TRBD2
V gene: TRBV5-4
J gene: TRBJ2-3
clone size: once
CDR3 DNA: TGTGCCAGCAGCTTAGCGGGAGGGGATACGCAGTATTTT
CDR3 protein: CASSLAGGDTQYF

D gene: TRBD1
V gene: TRBV30
J gene: TRBJ1-2
clone size: NA
CDR3 DNA: TGTGCCTGGAGACAGGGGGGCGGCTACACCTTC
CDR3 protein: CAWRQGGGYTF

D gene: NA
V gene: TRBV25-1
J gene: TRBJ1-2
clone size: NA
CDR3 DNA: TGTGCCAGCAGCGGGGGCTATGGCTACACCTTC
CDR3 protein: CASSGGYGYTF

D gene: NA
V gene: TRBV19
J gene: TRBJ1-2
clone size: few
CDR3 DNA: TGTGCCAGTAGTATTAGCCCGGTTTCACTTAACTATGGCTACACCTTC
CDR3 protein: CASSISPVSLNYGYTF

D gene: TRBD1
V gene: TRBV27
J gene: TRBJ1-5
clone size: NA
CDR3 DNA: TGTGCCAGCAGGGGACAGGGGTACAATCAGCCCCAGCATTTT
CDR3 protein: CASRGQGYNQPQHF

D gene: TRBD1
V gene: TRBV9
J gene: TRBJ2-6
clone size: NA
CDR3 DNA: TGTGCCAGCAGCAAGACAGGGGATGGGGCCAACGTCCTGACTTTC
CDR3 protein: CASSKTGDGANVLTF

D gene: NA
V gene: TRBV29-1
J gene: TRBJ1-5
clone size: few
CDR3 DNA: TGCAGCGCAGGGGATCGCAATCAGCCCCAGCATTTT
CDR3 protein: CSAGDRNQPQHF

D gene: TRBD2
V gene: TRBV28
J gene: TRBJ2-7
clone size: NA
CDR3 DNA: TGTGCCAGCAGACCCTCGGGAGGCAGAATGGGGTACGAGCAGTACTTC
CDR3 protein: CASRPSGGRMGYEQYF

D gene: NA
V gene: TRBV4-2
J gene: TRBJ2-7
clone size: NA
CDR3 DNA: TGTGCCAGCAGCCAGGCGACTGGTTCCTACGAGCAGTACTTC
CDR3 protein: CASSQATGSYEQYF

D gene: NA
V gene: TRBV28
J gene: TRBJ2-2
clone size: once
CDR3 DNA: TGTGCCAGCAGGCTAAACAGGGTCCAAGGCGGGGAGCTGTTTTTT
CDR3 protein: CASRLNRVQGGELFF

D gene: TRBD2
V gene: TRBV30
J gene: TRBJ2-7
clone size: NA
CDR3 DNA: TGTGCCTGGAACCCAGGGGTAGCGGGAGGATACGAGCAGTACTTC
CDR3 protein: CAWNPGVAGGYEQYF

D gene: TRBD1
V gene: TRBV7-8
J gene: TRBJ1-1
clone size: NA
CDR3 DNA: TGTGCCAGCAGGGGGACAGGGGCGGTTTACACTGAAGCTTTCTTT
CDR3 protein: CASRGTGAVYTEAFF

D gene: NA
V gene: TRBV4-2
J gene: TRBJ2-7
clone size: NA
CDR3 DNA: TGTGCCAGCAGCCAAGAGGCGACAGGAACCTCCTACGAGCAGTACTTC
CDR3 protein: CASSQEATGTSYEQYF

D gene: NA
V gene: TRBV27
J gene: TRBJ1-2
clone size: NA
CDR3 DNA: TGTGCCAGCAGTTTAAACCAGGGATCGGGCTACACCTTC
CDR3 protein: CASSLNQGSGYTF

D gene: TRBD2
V gene: TRBV2
J gene: TRBJ2-5
clone size: few
CDR3 DNA: TGTGCCAGCAGTGAAGGGGGCGGGAGTGGGGCCCAGTACTTC
CDR3 protein: CASSEGGGSGAQYF

D gene: NA
V gene: TRBV19
J gene: TRBJ2-2
clone size: NA
CDR3 DNA: TGTGCCAGTACTGAGGGAGTGAACACCGGGGAGCTGTTTTTT
CDR3 protein: CASTEGVNTGELFF

D gene: NA
V gene: TRBV6-5
J gene: TRBJ1-2
clone size: NA
CDR3 DNA: TGTGCCAGCAGCGCCTCCCAAGGATCGGGCTATGGCTACACCTTC
CDR3 protein: CASSASQGSGYGYTF

D gene: NA
V gene: TRBV2
J gene: TRBJ2-3
clone size: once
CDR3 DNA: TGTGCCAGCAGTAAACTTAGGGAGGGCACAGATACGCAGTATTTT
CDR3 protein: CASSKLREGTDTQYF

D gene: NA
V gene: TRBV11-3
J gene: TRBJ2-5
clone size: NA
CDR3 DNA: TGTGCCAGCAGCCCGCGGGGCAGGCCCGAGGAGACCCAGTACTTC
CDR3 protein: CASSPRGRPEETQYF

D gene: NA
V gene: TRBV2
J gene: TRBJ2-2
clone size: NA
CDR3 DNA: TGTGCCAGCCTCATGGCCCCAAACACCGGGGAGCTGTTTTTT
CDR3 protein: CASLMAPNTGELFF

D gene: TRBD1
V gene: TRBV28
J gene: TRBJ1-1
clone size: NA
CDR3 DNA: TGTGCCAGCTATCCTTGGACAGGGCCCAAGGAGTCAGCTTTCTTT
CDR3 protein: CASYPWTGPKESAFF

D gene: NA
V gene: TRBV19
J gene: TRBJ1-5
clone size: NA
CDR3 DNA: TGTGCCAGTAGTACAAAGACAGCGAATTGGGGTCAGCCCCAGCATTTT
CDR3 protein: CASSTKTANWGQPQHF

D gene: NA
V gene: TRBV28
J gene: TRBJ2-7
clone size: NA
CDR3 DNA: TGTGCCAGCAGTCGACCCGCGGCCCCCTACGAGCAGTACTTC
CDR3 protein: CASSRPAAPYEQYF

D gene: NA
V gene: TRBV21-1
J gene: TRBJ1-5
clone size: NA
CDR3 DNA: TGTGCCAGCAGACCTAGCAGCAATCAGCCCCAGCATTTT
CDR3 protein: CASRPSSNQPQHF

D gene: NA
V gene: TRBV6-1
J gene: TRBJ2-7
clone size: NA
CDR3 DNA: TGTGCCACCCGAGTTCTGGACTTCTACGAGCAGTACTTC
CDR3 protein: CATRVLDFYEQYF

D gene: TRBD1
V gene: TRBV2
J gene: TRBJ1-1
clone size: NA
CDR3 DNA: TGTGCCAGCAGTCGGACAGGGATGGACACTGAAGCTTTCTTT
CDR3 protein: CASSRTGMDTEAFF

D gene: NA
V gene: TRBV5-4
J gene: TRBJ1-2
clone size: NA
CDR3 DNA: TGTGCCAGCAGCTTGGGGGGACTTGAGCATGGCTACACCTTC
CDR3 protein: CASSLGGLEHGYTF

D gene: TRBD2
V gene: TRBV5-1
J gene: TRBJ2-6
clone size: NA
CDR3 DNA: TGCGCCAGCAGCTTCGGGGGGACGGGGGCCAACGTCCTGACTTTC
CDR3 protein: CASSFGGTGANVLTF

D gene: NA
V gene: TRBV4-3
J gene: TRBJ1-5
clone size: NA
CDR3 DNA: TGCGCCAGCAGCCAAGATGTCACCGGTAGGCCCCAGCATTTT
CDR3 protein: CASSQDVTGRPQHF

D gene: NA
V gene: TRBV10-3
J gene: TRBJ1-5
clone size: NA
CDR3 DNA: TGTGCCATCAGTGAGTCGAACAGGGTATCCTGGGATCAGCCCCAGCATTTT
CDR3 protein: CAISESNRVSWDQPQHF

D gene: TRBD1
V gene: TRBV18
J gene: TRBJ1-4
clone size: NA
CDR3 DNA: TGTGCCAGCTCACCACCGGGACAGGGGAACGAAAAACTGTTTTTT
CDR3 protein: CASSPPGQGNEKLFF

D gene: NA
V gene: TRBV2
J gene: TRBJ2-5
clone size: NA
CDR3 DNA: TGTGCCAGCAGCGGGGAGACCCAGTACTTC
CDR3 protein: CASSGETQYF

D gene: TRBD1
V gene: TRBV4-3
J gene: TRBJ2-7
clone size: NA
CDR3 DNA: TGCGCCAGCAGCCAAGACTTGGGACAGGGGTTATGCGAGCAGTACTTC
CDR3 protein: CASSQDLGQGLCEQYF

D gene: TRBD2
V gene: TRBV10-3
J gene: TRBJ2-1
clone size: NA
CDR3 DNA: TGTGCCATCAGTGACTGGGGGGGAGCGAGATCTAGCTCCTACAATGAGCAGTTCTTC
CDR3 protein: CAISDWGGARSSSYNEQFF

D gene: NA
V gene: TRBV5-4
J gene: TRBJ2-3
clone size: NA
CDR3 DNA: TGCGCCAGCAGCTTAGGCAGGGTAGGGTCGGATACGCAGTATTTT
CDR3 protein: CASSLGRVGSDTQYF

D gene: NA
V gene: TRBV5-6
J gene: TRBJ1-6
clone size: NA
CDR3 DNA: TGTGCCAGCAGCTCACAGGGCTCCTATAATTCACCCCTCCACTTT
CDR3 protein: CASSSQGSYNSPLHF

D gene: TRBD2
V gene: TRBV15
J gene: TRBJ2-1
clone size: NA
CDR3 DNA: TGTGCCACCAGCAGAGTGCCTAGCGGGTCCTCCTCCTACAATGAGCAGTTCTTC
CDR3 protein: CATSRVPSGSSSYNEQFF

D gene: NA
V gene: TRBV6-4
J gene: TRBJ1-5
clone size: once
CDR3 DNA: TGTGCCAGCAGTGACTCGGATATCCCACAGATCTATAGCAATCAGCCCCAGCATTTT
CDR3 protein: CASSDSDIPQIYSNQPQHF

D gene: NA
V gene: TRBV5-1
J gene: TRBJ2-5
clone size: NA
CDR3 DNA: TGCGCCAGCAGCTTGATGTCAGGGGAAGAGACCCAGTACTTC
CDR3 protein: CASSLMSGEETQYF

D gene: NA
V gene: TRBV2
J gene: TRBJ1-1
clone size: NA
CDR3 DNA: TGTGCCAGCAGTGAAGTGGGACACTTAATCGCCTCGGCTTTCTTT
CDR3 protein: CASSEVGHLIASAFF

D gene: NA
V gene: TRBV9
J gene: TRBJ2-2
clone size: NA
CDR3 DNA: TGTGCCAGCAGCGTAAGAGGGAGTGACGGGGAGCTGTTTTTT
CDR3 protein: CASSVRGSDGELFF

D gene: NA
V gene: TRBV7-2
J gene: TRBJ1-5
clone size: NA
CDR3 DNA: TGTGCCAGCAGCCCACTATCCCAAGTACTTCGGCCCCAGCATTTT
CDR3 protein: CASSPLSQVLRPQHF

D gene: NA
V gene: TRBV7-6
J gene: TRBJ2-7
clone size: NA
CDR3 DNA: TGTGCCAGCAGCGAATCCGTGGCGGGAAACTACTACGAGCAGTACTTC
CDR3 protein: CASSESVAGNYYEQYF